The clone carrying this TCR beta chain has more than one count but fewer than ten. Primers included in the PCR were 60 Vbeta and 13 Jbeta primers. Clones were read by immunoSEQ multiplex PCR, and TCRdb kept only the in-frame ones, dropping some. The sample consists of 70,000 to 100,000 clones, just under 70% of them appearing once. Unmatched junction bases numbered 5, after V lost 5 bases and J lost 4 bases. The CDR3 extends over 14 amino acids. Germline V lookup: CDR1 SNHLY, CDR2 FYNNEI. This sample is part of a study of cytomegalovirus exposure and HLA in healthy donors. This TCR derives from a man aged 50-60 years in good health and CMV-seronegative. Material: PBMCs. V is TRBV2 and J is TRBJ1-3; 7 positions agree with TRBD1. The CDR3: CASSRGRYGNTIYF. The CDR3 coding sequence is TGTGCCAGCAGTAGGGGGCGATACGGAAACACCATATATTTT.